This record concerns one T cell receptor (beta chain) sequence. The data were taken from a study of cytomegalovirus exposure and HLA in healthy donors. Measured with immunoSEQ multiplex PCR; TCRdb has only the in-frame clones, and not every one. The repertoire has roughly 49,000 clones, over 85% of them found once; the top ten carry about 8%. There are 13 residues in the CDR3. Germline V gives CDR1 LNHDA, CDR2 SQIVND (reference sequence). After removal of 6 bases from V and 4 bases from J, the junction contained 4 bases not matched to a gene. The sample was PBMCs. The TCR was taken from a woman between 18 and 30 years old in good health and CMV-seropositive. The gene calls are TRBV19 and TRBJ2-5; the match to TRBD2 covers 8 bases. The CDR3 DNA sequence: TGTGCCAGTAGAGGACTAGCCAGAGAGACCCAGTACTTC. Its protein product is CASRGLARETQYF.